This T cell receptor beta chain was captured in a study of control samples from healthy donors and cancer patients. Assay used: immunoSEQ multiplex PCR; TCRdb lists only in-frame clones, some missing. The sample has 75,000 to 90,000 clones, around nine tenths seen once. The sample taken for sequencing was PBMCs. This clonotype was obtained from a woman aged 45 to 65 with colorectal cancer.

The CDR3: CASSPQKDGGYTF. The CDR3 DNA is TGTGCCAGCAGTCCCCAAAAGGATGGTGGCTACACCTTC. The chain couples TRBV12-3 or TRBV12-4 to TRBJ1-2; no definite D call. Trimming stripped 5 bases from V and 7 bases from J, with 14 bases between. The CDR3 extends over 13 amino acids.